This TCR beta chain was retrieved from a study of persistence of HIV-infected CD4 T cells. Trimming cost V 3 bases and J 0 bases, with 11 bases left between them. CDR1 and CDR2 from the germline V gene are LNHDA and SQIVND (reference sequence). The CDR3 has 15 amino acids. This was the immunoSEQ version 4 assay in survey mode. Genomic DNA was diluted to about 9.4 ng/uL, up to 1 ug per sample. Sequencing was performed with immunoSEQ multiplex PCR; in TCRdb, only in-frame clones are kept and a portion is missing. The sample holds 30,000 or so clones; 82% are singletons and the top ten take over 15%. An overlapping HIV-1 Gag peptide pool stimulated these cells at about 0.94 ug/peptide/mL. CD40L-negative CD69-negative CD45RO-high memory CD4+ T cells were sorted as populations depleted of antigen-responding cells. CD8+ T cells were removed from PBMCs prior to stimulation. Turning to this clone: Its target is unknown.

The gene calls are TRBV19 and TRBJ1-1; D remains ambiguous. This sample comprised CD4+ T cells sorted from PBMCs after roughly 18-hour stimulation, obtained from a patient who received antiretroviral therapy. This receptor was taken from an adult woman with HIV who was CMV-seropositive. CDR3 DNA: TGTGCCAGTAGTATCCTCGGGGTTATGAACACTGAAGCTTTCTTT. As protein: CASSILGVMNTEAFF.